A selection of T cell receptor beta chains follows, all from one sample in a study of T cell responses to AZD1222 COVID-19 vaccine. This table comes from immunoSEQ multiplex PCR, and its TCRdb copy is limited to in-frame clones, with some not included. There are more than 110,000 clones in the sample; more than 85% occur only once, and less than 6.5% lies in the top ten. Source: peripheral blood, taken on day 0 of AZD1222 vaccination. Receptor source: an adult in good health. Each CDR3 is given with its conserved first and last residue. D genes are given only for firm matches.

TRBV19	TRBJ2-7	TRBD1	CASSTGGYEQYF
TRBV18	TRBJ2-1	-	CASSPARAGYNEQFF
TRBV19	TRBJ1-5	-	CASSRGSGDQPQHF
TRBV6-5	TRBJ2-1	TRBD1	CASSYSMDRYNEQFF
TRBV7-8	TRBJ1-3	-	CASSLLYGGRAGNTIYF
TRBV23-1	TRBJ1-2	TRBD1	CASSQVGQGEDTANYGYTF
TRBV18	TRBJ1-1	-	CASSRVNTEAFF
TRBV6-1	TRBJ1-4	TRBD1	CASSEGMGQGNEKLFF
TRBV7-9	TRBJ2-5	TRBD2	CASSSLSGSPETQYF
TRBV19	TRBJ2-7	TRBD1	CASSVTGTGSYEQYF
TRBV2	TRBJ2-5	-	CASSRGYQETQYF
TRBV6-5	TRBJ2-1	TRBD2	CASSYMASGKQFF
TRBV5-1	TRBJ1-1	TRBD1	CASSLGTGGAEAFF
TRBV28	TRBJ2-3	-	CASIREGTDTQYF
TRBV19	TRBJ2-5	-	CASSIPGAWETQYF
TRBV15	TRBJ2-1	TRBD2	CATSRSGTRSNEQFF
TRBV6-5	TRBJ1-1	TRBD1	CASSYWGQGPNTEAFF
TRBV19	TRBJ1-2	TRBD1	CASSADRGGAYGYTF
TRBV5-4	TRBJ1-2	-	CASSDATYGYTF
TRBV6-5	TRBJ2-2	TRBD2	CASSSGLAGATGELFF
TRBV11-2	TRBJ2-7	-	CASSLVLGFTYEQYF
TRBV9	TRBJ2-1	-	CASSVWDQVDEQFF
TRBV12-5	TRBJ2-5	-	CASGLGWETQYF
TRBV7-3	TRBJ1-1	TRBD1	CASSSQGAANTEAFF
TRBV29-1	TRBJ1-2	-	CSVEGGLNGYTF
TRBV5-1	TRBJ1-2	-	CASSFDGGFRNGYTF
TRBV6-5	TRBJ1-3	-	CASRTTHSGNTIYF
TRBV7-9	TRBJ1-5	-	CASSLHNQPQHF
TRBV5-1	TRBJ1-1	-	CASSLQGPGGNTEAFF
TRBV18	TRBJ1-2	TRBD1	CASSPTGGVNYGYTF
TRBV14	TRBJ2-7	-	CASSQEGRFYEQYF
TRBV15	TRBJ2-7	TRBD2	CATSVSGRAHEQYF
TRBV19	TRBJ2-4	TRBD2	CASSSGRGGNIQYF
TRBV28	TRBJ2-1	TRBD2	CASTLGALADYNEQFF
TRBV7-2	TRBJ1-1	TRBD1	CASSGRTGLNTEAFF
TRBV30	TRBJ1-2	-	CAWTGHLGDYGYTF
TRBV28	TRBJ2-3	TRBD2	CASRQISSSGSTDTQYF
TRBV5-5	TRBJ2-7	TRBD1	CASSLEKFRTGGYEQYF